These 16 T cell receptor beta chains originate from one sample sequenced in a study of identical twins. TCRdb re-analysed the 5' RACE reads in MiXCR, keeping a single row per CDR3 protein. The profile shows approximately 20,000 distinct CDR3 sequences, nearly 70% of them singletons. Sequencing was carried out using memory (CD45RO+) T cells sorted from blood. Receptor source: a woman between 18 and 29 years old in good health. This table probably holds off-target reads from a library built for another chain.

The chain uses TRBV20-1 and TRBJ2-6, with D perhaps given as TRBD1 or TRBD2 (5 bases each). V was shortened by 4 bases and J by 2 bases, with 9 bases between the two germline ends. From germline, CDR1 is DFQATT and CDR2 SNEGSKA (reference sequence). The CDR3 spans 14 residues. CDR3 residues: CSAKRGAGANVLTF. The CDR3 nucleotides read TGCAGTGCTAAGAGAGGGGCTGGGGCCAACGTCCTGACTTTC.

The chain is built from TRBV11-3 and TRBJ2-3, with D unresolved. V was cut by 5 bases and J by 3 bases, with 12 bases left in between. Germline CDR1 reads SGHNT; CDR2 reads YENEEA. The CDR3 length is 14 residues. CDR3 DNA sequence: TGTGCCAGCAGCCCGGGCCGAGGAACAGATACGCAGTATTTT. It encodes CASSPGRGTDTQYF.

The chain employs TRBV12-3 or TRBV12-4 and TRBJ1-1; D ambiguous. The CDR3 loop spans 13 amino acids. Trimming removed 8 bases from V and 5 bases from J, with 15 bases in between. The CDR3 loop is CASLSPVRTEAFF. As DNA, the CDR3 is TGTGCCAGCTTATCTCCCGTTAGGACTGAAGCTTTCTTT.

The rearrangement joins TRBV5-1 to TRBJ1-1; D not resolved. This CDR3 is 13 amino acids long. V lost 0 bases and J 3 bases, leaving 6 bases between the germline ends. CDR1 is SGHRS and CDR2 is YFSETQ in the germline V gene. CDR3 loop: CASSLDGYTEAFF. The DNA for the CDR3 is TGCGCCAGCAGCTTGGACGGATACACTGAAGCTTTCTTT.

The rearrangement links TRBV11-1 to TRBJ2-2; D possibly corresponds to TRBD2 (6 bases). The CDR3 has 15 residues. Germline values: CDR1 SGHAT, CDR2 FQDESV (reference sequence). Between the trimmed V and J ends, which lost 3 bases and 4 bases, there was a span of 12 bases. CDR3 in DNA: TGTGCCAGCAGCTTGAATCGGGGAGGCACCGGGGAGCTGTTTTTT. This gives the protein CASSLNRGGTGELFF.

The rearrangement joins TRBV20-1 to TRBJ2-1; 10 nucleotides match TRBD2. CDR1 DFQATT and CDR2 SNEGSKA come from the germline V gene (reference sequence). J lost 9 bases, V lost 3 bases, and 2 bases had no gene match. The CDR3 consists of 12 residues. As DNA, the CDR3 is TGCAGTGCTAGCGGACTAGCGGTTGAGCAGTTCTTC. Protein product: CSASGLAVEQFF.

This chain joins TRBV12-3 or TRBV12-4 and TRBJ2-2; 7 bases fit TRBD2. Trimming at V came to 6 bases and at J to 3 bases, leaving 4 bases not matched to a gene. The CDR3 has 14 residues. The CDR3 is CASSGGGYTGELFF. For the CDR3, the DNA is TGTGCCAGCAGCGGCGGGGGATACACCGGGGAGCTGTTTTTT.

The chain joins TRBV11-2 to TRBJ1-6, with D tentatively TRBD1 (5 bases). Germline V CDR1 and CDR2: SGHAT, FQNNGV. Trimming took off 5 bases at V and 6 bases at J, with 20 bases between the two ends. The CDR3 extends over 17 amino acids. CDR3 DNA sequence: TGTGCCAGCAGCCCTAGAACTGGGTGGGACGCTAATTCACCCCTCCACTTT. Protein product: CASSPRTGWDANSPLHF.

This clonotype was detected only a few times. This chain links TRBV2 with TRBJ2-5; D gene uncertain. The germline V gene has CDR1 SNHLY and CDR2 FYNNEI. This CDR3 has 11 amino acids. V was trimmed by 2 bases and J by 5 bases, leaving 3 bases between them. This chain's CDR3 is CASSEYETQYF. Here the CDR3 DNA reads TGTGCCAGCAGTGAATATGAGACCCAGTACTTC.

V and J are TRBV7-6 and TRBJ2-7; maybe TRBD2 (6 bases). V was cut by 0 bases and J by 3 bases, with 6 bases left in between. The CDR3 spans 13 residues. Germline lookup yields CDR1 SGHVS and CDR2 FNYEAQ. The chain's CDR3 is CASSLARGYEQYF. As DNA, the CDR3 is TGTGCCAGCAGCTTAGCGCGGGGCTACGAGCAGTACTTC.

This chain joins TRBV5-1 and TRBJ2-1; D not certain. V was clipped by 0 bases and J by 7 bases, with 5 bases between them. This CDR3 has 12 residues. In germline, CDR1 is SGHRS, CDR2 YFSETQ. The CDR3 nucleotides are TGCGCCAGCAGCTTGGTAGAAAATGAGCAGTTCTTC. It translates to CASSLVENEQFF.

This chain joins TRBV6-6 and TRBJ2-5; D call uncertain. V lost 4 bases and J lost 1, with 22 bases in between. Per germline, CDR1 MNHNY and CDR2 SVGAGI (reference sequence). CDR3 length equals 18 residues. CDR3: CASSWTRRSNWVQETQYF. The CDR3, as DNA: TGTGCCAGCAGTTGGACCCGCAGGTCGAATTGGGTCCAAGAGACCCAGTACTTC.

The chain has TRBV7-2 and TRBJ2-2; D gene ambiguous. The CDR3 is 15 residues long. The ends were cut back, 6 bases at V and 4 bases at J, with 15 bases in the middle. Looked up from germline, CDR1 is SGHTA and CDR2 is FQGNSA. The CDR3 sequence is CASSPRTGGTGELFF. CDR3 coding DNA: TGTGCCAGCAGTCCACGAACGGGCGGCACCGGGGAGCTGTTTTTT.

The chain carries TRBV6-2 or TRBV6-3 and TRBJ2-4; 16 bases line up with TRBD2. Germline CDR1 MNHEY, CDR2 SVGEGT. CDR3 size: 19 residues. Trimming removed 5 bases from V and 1 base from J; junction bases left unmatched: 8. CDR3 sequence (DNA): TGTGCCAGCAGTAACCCGGGACTAGCGGGAGGGCCGGCCAAAAACATTCAGTACTTC. Protein sequence: CASSNPGLAGGPAKNIQYF.

The gene calls are TRBV12-3 or TRBV12-4 and TRBJ2-3; D is unclear. This CDR3 has 17 residues. V lost 1 base and J 1 base, leaving 15 bases between the germline ends. The CDR3 nucleotides read TGTGCCAGCAGTTTAGAGTCCGGTGTTGTCGGCACAGATACGCAGTATTTT. Amino acids: CASSLESGVVGTDTQYF.

This clonotype showed up just a few times. This chain joins TRBV6-5 and TRBJ2-1, with a weak D call TRBD2 (5 bases). V was shortened by 2 bases and J by 5 bases, with 13 bases between the two germline ends. Germline V gene sequence: CDR1 MNHEY, CDR2 SVGAGI. The CDR3 length is 15 residues. CDR3 region: CASSYVLGINNEQFF. The CDR3 coding sequence is TGTGCCAGCAGTTACGTACTAGGGATTAACAATGAGCAGTTCTTC.